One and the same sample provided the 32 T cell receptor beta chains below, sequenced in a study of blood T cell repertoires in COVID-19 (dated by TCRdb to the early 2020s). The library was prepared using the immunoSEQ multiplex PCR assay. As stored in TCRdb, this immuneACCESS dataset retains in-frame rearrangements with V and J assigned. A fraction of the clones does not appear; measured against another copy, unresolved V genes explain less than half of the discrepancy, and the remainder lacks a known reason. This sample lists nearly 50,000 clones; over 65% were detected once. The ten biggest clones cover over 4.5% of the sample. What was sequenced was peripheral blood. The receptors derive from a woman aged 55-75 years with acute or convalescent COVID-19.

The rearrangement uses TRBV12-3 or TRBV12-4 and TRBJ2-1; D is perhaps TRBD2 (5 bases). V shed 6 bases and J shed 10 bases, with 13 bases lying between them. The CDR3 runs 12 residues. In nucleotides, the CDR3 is TGTGCCAGCAGCCGAGGGCAAAGGGAGCAGTTCTTC. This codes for CASSRGQREQFF.

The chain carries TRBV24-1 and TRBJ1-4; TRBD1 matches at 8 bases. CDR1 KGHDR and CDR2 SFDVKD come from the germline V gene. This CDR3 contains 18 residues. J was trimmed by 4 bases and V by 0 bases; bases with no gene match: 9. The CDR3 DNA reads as TGTGCCACCAGTGATTTGGGGGGCAGGGGGCGGTTTAATGAAAAACTGTTTTTT. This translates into CATSDLGGRGRFNEKLFF.

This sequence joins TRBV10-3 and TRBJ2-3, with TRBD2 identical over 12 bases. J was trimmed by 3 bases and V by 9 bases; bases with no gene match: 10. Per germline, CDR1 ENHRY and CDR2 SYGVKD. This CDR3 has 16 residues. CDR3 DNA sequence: TGTGCCATATCCAGACTAGCGGGGGATGTAACAGATACGCAGTATTTT. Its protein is CAISRLAGDVTDTQYF.

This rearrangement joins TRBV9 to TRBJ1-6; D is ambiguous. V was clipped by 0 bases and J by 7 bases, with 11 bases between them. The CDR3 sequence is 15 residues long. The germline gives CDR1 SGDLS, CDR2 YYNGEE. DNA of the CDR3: TGTGCCAGCAGCGTAGATTCAGCGCTCAATTCACCCCTCCACTTT. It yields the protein CASSVDSALNSPLHF. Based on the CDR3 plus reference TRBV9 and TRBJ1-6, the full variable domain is DSGVTQTPKHLITATGQRVTLRCSPRSGDLSVYWYQQSLDQGLQFLIQYYNGEERAKGNILERFSAQQFPDLHSELNLSSLELGDSALYFCASSVDSALNSPLHFGNGTRLTVT.

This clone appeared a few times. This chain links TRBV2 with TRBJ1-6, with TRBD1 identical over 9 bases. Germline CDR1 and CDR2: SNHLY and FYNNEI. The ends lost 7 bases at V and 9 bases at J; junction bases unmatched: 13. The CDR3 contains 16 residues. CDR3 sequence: CASIRSAGTGFSPLHF. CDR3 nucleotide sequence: TGTGCCAGCATACGATCGGCCGGGACAGGGTTTTCACCCCTCCACTTT.

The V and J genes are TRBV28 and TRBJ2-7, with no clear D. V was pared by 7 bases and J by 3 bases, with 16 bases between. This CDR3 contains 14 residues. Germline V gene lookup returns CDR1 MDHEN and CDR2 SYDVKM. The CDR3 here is CASMAGSPIYEQYF. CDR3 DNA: TGTGCCAGCATGGCCGGGTCCCCAATCTACGAGCAGTACTTC.

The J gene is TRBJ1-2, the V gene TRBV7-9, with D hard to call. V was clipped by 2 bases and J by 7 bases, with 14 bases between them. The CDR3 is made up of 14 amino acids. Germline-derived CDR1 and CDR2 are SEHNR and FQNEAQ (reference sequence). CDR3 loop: CASSLLVTLSGYTF. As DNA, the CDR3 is TGTGCCAGCAGCTTACTGGTTACACTATCTGGCTACACCTTC.

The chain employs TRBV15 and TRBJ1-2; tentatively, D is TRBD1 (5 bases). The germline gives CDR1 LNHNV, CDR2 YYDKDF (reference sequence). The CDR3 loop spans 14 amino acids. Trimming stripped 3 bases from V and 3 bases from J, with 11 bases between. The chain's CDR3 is CATSRGGTDYGYTF. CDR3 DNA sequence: TGTGCCACCAGCAGGGGGGGGACTGACTATGGCTACACCTTC.

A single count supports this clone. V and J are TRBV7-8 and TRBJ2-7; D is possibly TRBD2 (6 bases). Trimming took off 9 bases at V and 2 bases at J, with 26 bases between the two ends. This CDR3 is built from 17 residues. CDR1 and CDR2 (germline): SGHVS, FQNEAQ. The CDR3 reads CASPWGRTQAFPYEQYF. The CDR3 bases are TGTGCCAGTCCGTGGGGGAGGACCCAGGCATTCCCCTACGAGCAGTACTTC.

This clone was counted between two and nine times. The CDR3 nucleotides read TGTGCCAGCAGCCAACAGGGGTTTGCAACTAATGAAAAACTGTTTTTT. As protein: CASSQQGFATNEKLFF. The V call is TRBV3-1 (or the pseudogene TRBV3-2), the J call TRBJ1-4; maybe TRBD1 (6 bases). CDR3 length equals 16 residues. V was pared by 2 bases and J by 0 bases, with 10 bases between. CDR1 LGHDT and CDR2 YNNKEL come from the germline V gene (reference sequence).

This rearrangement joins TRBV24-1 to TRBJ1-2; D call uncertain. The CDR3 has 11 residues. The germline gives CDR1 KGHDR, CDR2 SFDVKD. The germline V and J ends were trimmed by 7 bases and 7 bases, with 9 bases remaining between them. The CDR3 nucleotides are TGTGCCACCAGAGGTGGCGGTGGCTACACCTTC. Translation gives CATRGGGGYTF.

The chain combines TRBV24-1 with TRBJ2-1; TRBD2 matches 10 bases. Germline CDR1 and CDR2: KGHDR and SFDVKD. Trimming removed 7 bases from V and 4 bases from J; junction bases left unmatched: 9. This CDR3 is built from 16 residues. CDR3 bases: TGTGCCACCAGCGATAGACGGACTAGCGGTTACAATGAGCAGTTCTTC. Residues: CATSDRRTSGYNEQFF.

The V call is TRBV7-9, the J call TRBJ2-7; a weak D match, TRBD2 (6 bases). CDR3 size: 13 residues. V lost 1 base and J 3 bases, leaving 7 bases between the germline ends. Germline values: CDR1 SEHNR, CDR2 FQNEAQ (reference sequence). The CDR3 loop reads CASSLGGDYEQYF. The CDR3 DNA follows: TGTGCCAGCAGCTTAGGGGGGGACTACGAGCAGTACTTC.

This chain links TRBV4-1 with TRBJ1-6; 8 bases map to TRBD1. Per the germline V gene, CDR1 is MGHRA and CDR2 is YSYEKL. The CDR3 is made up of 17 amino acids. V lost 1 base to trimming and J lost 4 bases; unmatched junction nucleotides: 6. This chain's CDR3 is CASSQVRQGIYNSPLHF. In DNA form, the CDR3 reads TGCGCCAGCAGCCAAGTCAGACAGGGGATATATAATTCACCCCTCCACTTT.

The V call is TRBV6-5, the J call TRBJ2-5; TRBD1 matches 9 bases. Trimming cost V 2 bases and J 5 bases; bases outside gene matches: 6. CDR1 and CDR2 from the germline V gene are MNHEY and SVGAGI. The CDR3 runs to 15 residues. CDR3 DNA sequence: TGTGCCAGCAGTTACCTACAGGGGGCCCGGGAGACCCAGTACTTC. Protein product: CASSYLQGARETQYF.

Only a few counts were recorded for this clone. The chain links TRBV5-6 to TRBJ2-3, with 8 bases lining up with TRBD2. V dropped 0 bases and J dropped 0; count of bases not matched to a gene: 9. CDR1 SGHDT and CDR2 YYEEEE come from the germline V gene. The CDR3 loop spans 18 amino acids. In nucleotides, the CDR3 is TGTGCCAGCAGCTTGGTGGCTAGCGGGTTCCCTAGCACAGATACGCAGTATTTT. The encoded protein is CASSLVASGFPSTDTQYF.

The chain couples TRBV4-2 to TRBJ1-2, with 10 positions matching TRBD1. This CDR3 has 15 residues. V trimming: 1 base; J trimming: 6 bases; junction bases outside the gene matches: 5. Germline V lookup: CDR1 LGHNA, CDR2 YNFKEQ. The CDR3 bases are TGTGCCAGCAGCCAAGTTGGGACAGGGGAGGATGGCTACACCTTC. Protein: CASSQVGTGEDGYTF.

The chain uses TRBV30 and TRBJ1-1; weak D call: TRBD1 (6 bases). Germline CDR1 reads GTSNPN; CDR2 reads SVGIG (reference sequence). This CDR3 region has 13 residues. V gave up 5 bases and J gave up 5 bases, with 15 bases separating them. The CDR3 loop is CAWLANRETEAFF. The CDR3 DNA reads TGTGCCTGGCTCGCGAACAGGGAAACTGAAGCTTTCTTT.

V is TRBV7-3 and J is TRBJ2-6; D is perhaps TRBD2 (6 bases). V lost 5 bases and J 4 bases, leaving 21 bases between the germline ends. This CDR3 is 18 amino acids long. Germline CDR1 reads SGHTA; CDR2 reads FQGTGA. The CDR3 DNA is TGTGCCAGCAGCCAGACGGGACTCCCCCTTGGCGGGGCCAACGTCCTGACTTTC. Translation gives CASSQTGLPLGGANVLTF.

As DNA, the CDR3 is TGTGCCAGCAGTACTAGGTTGGAAAAGAATCAGCCCCAGCATTTT. Protein: CASSTRLEKNQPQHF. The chain carries TRBV27 and TRBJ1-5; D is uncertain. In germline, CDR1 is MNHEY, CDR2 SMNVEV (reference sequence). The CDR3 loop spans 15 amino acids. The V end was cut by 5 bases, the J end by 4 bases, with 15 bases between.

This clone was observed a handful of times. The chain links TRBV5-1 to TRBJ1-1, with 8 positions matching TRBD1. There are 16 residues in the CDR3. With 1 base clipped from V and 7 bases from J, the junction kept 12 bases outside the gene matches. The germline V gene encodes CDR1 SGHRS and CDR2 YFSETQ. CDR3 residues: CASSLILAGTGVEAFF. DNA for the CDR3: TGCGCCAGCAGCTTGATTTTGGCCGGGACAGGAGTTGAAGCTTTCTTT.

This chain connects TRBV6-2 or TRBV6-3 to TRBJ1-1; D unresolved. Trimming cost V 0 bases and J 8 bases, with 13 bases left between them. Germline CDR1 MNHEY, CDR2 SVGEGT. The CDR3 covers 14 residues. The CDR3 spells CASSYSTTGREAFF. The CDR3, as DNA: TGTGCCAGCAGTTACTCTACGACGGGTCGCGAAGCTTTCTTT.

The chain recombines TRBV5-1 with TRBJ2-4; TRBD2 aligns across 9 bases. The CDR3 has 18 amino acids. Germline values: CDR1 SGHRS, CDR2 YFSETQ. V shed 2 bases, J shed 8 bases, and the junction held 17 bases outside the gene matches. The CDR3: CASSFSPAVSGSSDIQYF. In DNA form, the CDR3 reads TGCGCCAGCAGCTTTTCTCCGGCGGTTAGCGGGAGTAGTGACATTCAGTACTTC.

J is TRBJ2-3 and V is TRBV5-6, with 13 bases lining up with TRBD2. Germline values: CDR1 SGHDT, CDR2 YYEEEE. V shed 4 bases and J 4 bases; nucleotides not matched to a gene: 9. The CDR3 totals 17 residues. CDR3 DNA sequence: TGTGCCAGCAGCCTCACTAGCGGGAGGGCCTCACCAGATACGCAGTATTTT. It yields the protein CASSLTSGRASPDTQYF.

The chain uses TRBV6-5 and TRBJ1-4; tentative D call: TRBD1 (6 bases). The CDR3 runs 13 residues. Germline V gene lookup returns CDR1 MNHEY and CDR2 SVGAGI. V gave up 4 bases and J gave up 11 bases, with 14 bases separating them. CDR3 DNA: TGTGCCAGCAGTTTGACAGGCATTGGGAAACTGTTTTTT. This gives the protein CASSLTGIGKLFF.

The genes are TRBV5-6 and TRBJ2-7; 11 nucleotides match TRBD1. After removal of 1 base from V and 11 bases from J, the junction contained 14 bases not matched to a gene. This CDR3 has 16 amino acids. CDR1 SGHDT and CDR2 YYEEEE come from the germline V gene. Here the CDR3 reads CASSLISGTGGIIEYF. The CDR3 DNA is TGTGCCAGCAGCTTGATTAGTGGGACAGGGGGTATTATTGAGTACTTC.

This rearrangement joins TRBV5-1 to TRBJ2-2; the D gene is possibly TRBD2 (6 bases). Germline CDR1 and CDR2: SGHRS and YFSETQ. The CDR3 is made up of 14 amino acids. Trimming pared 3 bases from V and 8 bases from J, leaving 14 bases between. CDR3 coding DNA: TGCGCCAGCAGCTCCCGGGACTCCCGGGGGGAGCTGTTTTTT. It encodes CASSSRDSRGELFF. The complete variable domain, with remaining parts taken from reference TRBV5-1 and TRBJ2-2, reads KAGVTQTPRYLIKTRGQQVTLSCSPISGHRSVSWYQQTPGQGLQFLFEYFSETQRNKGNFPGRFSGRQFSNSRSEMNVSTLELGDSALYLCASSSRDSRGELFFGEGSRLTVL.

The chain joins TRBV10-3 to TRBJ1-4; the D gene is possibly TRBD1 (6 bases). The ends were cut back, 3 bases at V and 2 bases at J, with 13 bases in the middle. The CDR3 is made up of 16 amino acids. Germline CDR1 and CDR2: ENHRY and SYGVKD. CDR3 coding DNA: TGTGCCATCAGTGACCCGATTACAGGGACTAATGAAAAACTGTTTTTT. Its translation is CAISDPITGTNEKLFF.

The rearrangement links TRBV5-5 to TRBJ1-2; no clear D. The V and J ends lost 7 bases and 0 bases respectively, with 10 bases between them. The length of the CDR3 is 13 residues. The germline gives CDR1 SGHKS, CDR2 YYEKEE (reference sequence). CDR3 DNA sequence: TGTGCCAGCGGCCGGGAGGCTAACTATGGCTACACCTTC. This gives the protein CASGREANYGYTF.

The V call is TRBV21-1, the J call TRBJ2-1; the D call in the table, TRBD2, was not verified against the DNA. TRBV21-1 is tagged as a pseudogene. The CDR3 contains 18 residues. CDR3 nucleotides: TGTGCCAGCAGCAAAGCGGCGGAGAGTAGCGGGGCCAGGGGTGAGCAGTTCTTC. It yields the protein CASSKAAESSGARGEQFF.

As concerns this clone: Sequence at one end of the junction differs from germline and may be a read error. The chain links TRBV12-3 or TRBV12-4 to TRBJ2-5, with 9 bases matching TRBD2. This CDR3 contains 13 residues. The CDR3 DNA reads TGTGCCAGCAGTCTAGCGGGGAGGGAGACCCAGTACTTC. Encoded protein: CASSLAGRETQYF.

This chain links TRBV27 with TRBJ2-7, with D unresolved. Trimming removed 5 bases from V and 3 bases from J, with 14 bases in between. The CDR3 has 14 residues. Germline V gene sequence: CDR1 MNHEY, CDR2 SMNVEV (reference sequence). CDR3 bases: TGTGCCAGCAGTCCCTCGACACGATACTACGAGCAGTACTTC. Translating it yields CASSPSTRYYEQYF.